These T cell receptor beta chains were read from a single sample in a study of cytomegalovirus exposure and HLA in healthy donors. The repertoire was sequenced with immunoSEQ multiplex PCR; TCRdb's copy has only in-frame clones and lacks some. The top ten clones hold under 6% of a sample with roughly 100,000 clones, less than 80% of them seen once. Sequenced input: PBMCs. Every receptor here comes from a boy between 10 and 17 years old in good health and CMV-seropositive. Both conserved end residues are part of each CDR3. Each record gives: J gene, V gene, D gene, clone size, CDR3 protein, CDR3 DNA. A D gene is named only where the DNA matches it firmly. Expanded clones get a size class; other rows say once, few or many, or leave the size out.

J: TRBJ2-1
V: TRBV28
D: TRBD1
size: NA
CDR3: CATRGQGYNEQFF
DNA: TGTGCCACTAGGGGACAGGGCTACAATGAGCAGTTCTTC

J: TRBJ1-1
V: TRBV5-1
D: NA
size: NA
CDR3: CASSLAPGNPNTEAFF
DNA: TGCGCCAGCAGCTTGGCCCCGGGGAATCCAAACACTGAAGCTTTCTTT

J: TRBJ2-6
V: TRBV15
D: TRBD2
size: NA
CDR3: CATSPRGDSSGANVLTF
DNA: TGTGCCACCAGCCCTCGGGGGGATTCCTCTGGGGCCAACGTCCTGACTTTC

J: TRBJ2-1
V: TRBV5-1
D: TRBD2
size: few
CDR3: CASSLGLAGDEQFF
DNA: TGCGCCAGCAGCTTGGGCCTAGCGGGAGATGAGCAGTTCTTC

J: TRBJ2-3
V: TRBV9
D: TRBD1
size: NA
CDR3: CASSVGQGAGDTQYF
DNA: TGTGCCAGCAGCGTAGGGCAGGGGGCCGGGGATACGCAGTATTTT

J: TRBJ2-6
V: TRBV19
D: TRBD1
size: NA
CDR3: CASSGGQGAGANVLTF
DNA: TGTGCCAGTAGTGGGGGACAGGGAGCTGGGGCCAACGTCCTGACTTTC

J: TRBJ1-5
V: TRBV19
D: NA
size: NA
CDR3: CASSKGFVQPQHF
DNA: TGTGCCAGTAGTAAGGGGTTTGTCCAGCCCCAGCATTTT

J: TRBJ1-2
V: TRBV6-5
D: TRBD1
size: NA
CDR3: CASLSGGNDGYTF
DNA: TGTGCCAGCCTCTCAGGGGGAAATGATGGCTACACCTTC

J: TRBJ2-7
V: TRBV18
D: NA
size: NA
CDR3: CASSPGGSYEQYF
DNA: TGTGCCAGCTCACCGGGGGGATCCTACGAGCAGTACTTC

J: TRBJ2-1
V: TRBV27
D: NA
size: once
CDR3: CASSPEGAAYNEQFF
DNA: TGTGCCAGCAGTCCTGAAGGCGCGGCCTACAATGAGCAGTTCTTC

J: TRBJ1-4
V: TRBV15
D: NA
size: NA
CDR3: CATSGSGRIGEKLFF
DNA: TGTGCCACCAGCGGCTCAGGGCGGATAGGTGAAAAACTGTTTTTT

J: TRBJ2-7
V: TRBV7-9
D: NA
size: NA
CDR3: CASSSTLSNFYEQYF
DNA: TGTGCCAGCAGCTCGACACTCTCCAACTTCTACGAGCAGTACTTC

J: TRBJ2-5
V: TRBV29-1
D: TRBD2
size: NA
CDR3: CSVEGTASGFVGETQYF
DNA: TGCAGCGTTGAAGGTACCGCTAGCGGGTTTGTTGGAGAGACCCAGTACTTC

J: TRBJ1-2
V: TRBV4-3
D: TRBD1
size: NA
CDR3: CASSQERLTGIGYTF
DNA: TGCGCCAGCAGCCAAGAAAGGCTGACAGGGATTGGCTACACCTTC

J: TRBJ2-3
V: TRBV6-5
D: TRBD2
size: once
CDR3: CASSMSSGVTDTQYF
DNA: TGTGCCAGCAGTATGAGTAGCGGGGTCACAGATACGCAGTATTTT

J: TRBJ1-1
V: TRBV4-3
D: TRBD1
size: NA
CDR3: CASSQGQGKRNTEAFF
DNA: TGCGCCAGCAGCCAAGGACAGGGGAAGAGAAACACTGAAGCTTTCTTT

J: TRBJ2-7
V: TRBV10-2
D: TRBD1
size: NA
CDR3: CASSRTGSSYEQYF
DNA: TGCGCCAGCAGCAGGACAGGGAGCTCCTACGAGCAGTACTTC

J: TRBJ2-1
V: TRBV30
D: TRBD2
size: once
CDR3: CAWEPTSGRVSNEQFF
DNA: TGTGCCTGGGAGCCGACTAGCGGGAGGGTGAGTAATGAGCAGTTCTTC

J: TRBJ2-4
V: TRBV23-1
D: NA
size: NA
CDR3: CASSQSNIQYF
DNA: TGCGCCAGCAGTCAAAGCAACATTCAGTACTTC

J: TRBJ1-4
V: TRBV30
D: NA
size: NA
CDR3: CAWSVPGWGGSEKLFF
DNA: TGTGCCTGGAGTGTTCCTGGTTGGGGGGGATCTGAAAAACTGTTTTTT

J: TRBJ1-1
V: TRBV2
D: NA
size: NA
CDR3: CASKAGQNTEAFF
DNA: TGTGCCAGCAAGGCGGGGCAAAACACTGAAGCTTTCTTT

J: TRBJ2-2
V: TRBV4-2
D: TRBD2
size: few
CDR3: CASSQRLAGDLTGELFF
DNA: TGTGCCAGCAGCCAGCGACTAGCGGGGGACCTCACCGGGGAGCTGTTTTTT

J: TRBJ1-1
V: TRBV7-8
D: NA
size: few
CDR3: CASSSPSGNMNTEAFF
DNA: TGTGCCAGCAGCTCCCCGTCAGGAAATATGAACACTGAAGCTTTCTTT

J: TRBJ1-5
V: TRBV6-6
D: TRBD1
size: NA
CDR3: CASSWGQGAGQPQHF
DNA: TGTGCCAGCAGTTGGGGACAGGGGGCCGGGCAGCCCCAGCATTTT

J: TRBJ2-1
V: TRBV6-5
D: NA
size: NA
CDR3: CASSSVLRNEQFF
DNA: TGTGCCAGTAGTTCGGTTCTGAGGAATGAGCAGTTCTTC

J: TRBJ2-5
V: TRBV25-1
D: NA
size: NA
CDR3: CASSDIEETQYF
DNA: TGTGCCAGCAGTGACATAGAAGAGACCCAGTACTTC

J: TRBJ1-3
V: TRBV5-4
D: NA
size: once
CDR3: CASTIWVGSGLSGNTIYF
DNA: TGTGCCAGCACGATCTGGGTAGGGTCTGGACTTTCTGGAAACACCATATATTTT

J: TRBJ1-5
V: TRBV6-1
D: NA
size: NA
CDR3: CASSARTNLNQPQHF
DNA: TGTGCCAGCAGTGCTAGGACAAACCTCAATCAGCCCCAGCATTTT